Below, one T cell receptor (beta chain) is given with its context. What it binds is not known. This record comes from a study of shared clonotypes between healthy human individuals. Assay: immunoSEQ multiplex PCR; the TCRdb copy retains only in-frame clones and omits some. The sample carries fewer than 2.5 million clones, roughly 93% recorded once. Recent vaccinations or acute infections were absent in the healthy HIV-negative adult donors. Broader study findings: The naive CD4 repertoires of a handful of donors were compared, and roughly 5% of clonotypes were shared.

What was sequenced was naive CD4+ T cells from PBMCs. Subset indicated: CD45RA+ positively selected. This sequence originates from a man between 18 and 35 years old in good health. Some clones in this sample may be carry-over from other donors' samples.

The CDR3 reads CASSLAHGGVGNEKLFF. For the CDR3, the DNA is TGTGCCAGCAGCTTAGCGCATGGAGGGGTGGGCAATGAAAAACTGTTTTTT. The chain has TRBV7-9 and TRBJ1-4, with D possibly TRBD1 on 5 matching bases. Germline CDR1 and CDR2: SEHNR and FQNEAQ (reference sequence). This CDR3 comprises 17 residues. V dropped 0 bases and J dropped 5 bases, with 16 bases sitting between them.